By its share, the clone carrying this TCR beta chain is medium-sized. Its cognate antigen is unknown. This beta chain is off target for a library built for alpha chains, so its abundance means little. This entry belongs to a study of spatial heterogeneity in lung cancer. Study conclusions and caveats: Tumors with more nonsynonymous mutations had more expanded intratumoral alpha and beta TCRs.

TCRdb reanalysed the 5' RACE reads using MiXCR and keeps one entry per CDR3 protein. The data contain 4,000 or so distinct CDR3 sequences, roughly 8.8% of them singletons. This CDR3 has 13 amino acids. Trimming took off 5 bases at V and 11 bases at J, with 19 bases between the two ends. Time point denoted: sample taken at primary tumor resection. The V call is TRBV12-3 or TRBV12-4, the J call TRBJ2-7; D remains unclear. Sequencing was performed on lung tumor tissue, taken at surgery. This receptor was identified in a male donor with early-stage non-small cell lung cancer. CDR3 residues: CASSAGHLLNKYF. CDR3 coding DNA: TGTGCCAGCAGTGCCGGCCACCTACTCAACAAGTACTTC.